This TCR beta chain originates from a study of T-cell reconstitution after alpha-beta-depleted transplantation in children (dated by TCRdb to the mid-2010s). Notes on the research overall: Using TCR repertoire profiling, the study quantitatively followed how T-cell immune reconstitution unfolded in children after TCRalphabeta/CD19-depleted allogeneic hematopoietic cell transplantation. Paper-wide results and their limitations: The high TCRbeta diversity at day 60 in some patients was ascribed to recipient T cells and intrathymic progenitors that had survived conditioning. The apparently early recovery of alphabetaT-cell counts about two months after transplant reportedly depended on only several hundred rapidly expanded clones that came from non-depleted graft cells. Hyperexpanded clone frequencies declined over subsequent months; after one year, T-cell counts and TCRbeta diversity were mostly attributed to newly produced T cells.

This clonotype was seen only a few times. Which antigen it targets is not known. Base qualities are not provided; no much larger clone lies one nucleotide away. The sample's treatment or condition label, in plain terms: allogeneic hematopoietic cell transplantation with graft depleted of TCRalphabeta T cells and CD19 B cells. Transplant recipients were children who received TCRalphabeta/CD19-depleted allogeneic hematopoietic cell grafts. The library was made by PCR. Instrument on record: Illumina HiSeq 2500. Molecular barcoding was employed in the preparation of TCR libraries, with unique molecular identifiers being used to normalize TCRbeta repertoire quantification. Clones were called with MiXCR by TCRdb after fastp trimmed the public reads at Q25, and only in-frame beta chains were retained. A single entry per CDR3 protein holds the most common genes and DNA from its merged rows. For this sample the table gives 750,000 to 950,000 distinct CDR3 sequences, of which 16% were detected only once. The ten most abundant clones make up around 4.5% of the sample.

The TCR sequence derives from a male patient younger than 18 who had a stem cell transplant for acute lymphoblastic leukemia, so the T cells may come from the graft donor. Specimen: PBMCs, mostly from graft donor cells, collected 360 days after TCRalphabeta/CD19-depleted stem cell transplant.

CDR3 region: CASSLTEYTEAFF. The sequenced DNA: TGCGCCAGCAGCTTGACCGAATACACTGAAGCTTTCTTT. The sequence joins TRBV5-1 to TRBJ1-1, with the D segment identity uncertain. Trimming removed 1 base from V and 3 bases from J, leaving 7 bases between the germline ends. CDR1 and CDR2 are read off the germline V gene as SGHRS and YFSETQ. The CDR3 has 13 amino acids, counting the end cysteine and phenylalanine. The DNA shown is the 39-base CDR3, in frame from base 1. The variable domain in full, with residues beyond the CDR3 obtained from the reference TRBV5-1 and TRBJ1-1 genes, is KAGVTQTPRYLIKTRGQQVTLSCSPISGHRSVSWYQQTPGQGLQFLFEYFSETQRNKGNFPGRFSGRQFSNSRSEMNVSTLELGDSALYLCASSLTEYTEAFFGQGTRLTVV.